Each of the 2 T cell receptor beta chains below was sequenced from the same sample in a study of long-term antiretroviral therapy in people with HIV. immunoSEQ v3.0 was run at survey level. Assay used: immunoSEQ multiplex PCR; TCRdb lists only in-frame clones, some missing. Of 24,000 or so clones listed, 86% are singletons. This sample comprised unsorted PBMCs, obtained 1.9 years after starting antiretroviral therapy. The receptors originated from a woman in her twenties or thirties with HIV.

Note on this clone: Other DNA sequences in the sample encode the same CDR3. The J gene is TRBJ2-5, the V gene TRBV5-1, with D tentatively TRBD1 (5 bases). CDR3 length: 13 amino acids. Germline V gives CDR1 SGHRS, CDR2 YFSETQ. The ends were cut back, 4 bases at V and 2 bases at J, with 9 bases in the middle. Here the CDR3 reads CASSLSGQETQYF. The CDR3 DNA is TGCGCCAGCAGCCTTTCAGGGCAAGAGACCCAGTACTTC.

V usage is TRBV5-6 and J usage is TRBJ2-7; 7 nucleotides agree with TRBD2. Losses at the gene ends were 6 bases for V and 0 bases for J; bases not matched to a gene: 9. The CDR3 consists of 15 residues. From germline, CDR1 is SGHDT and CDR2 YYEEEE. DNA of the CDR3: TGTGCCAGCACCGGTGGGGGGGGGAGCTCCTACGAGCAGTACGTC. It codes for CASTGGGGSSYEQYV.